The rows below give T cell receptor beta chains drawn from one sample of a study of vaccination effects on CD4 cells after COVID-19. Sequenced by immunoSEQ multiplex PCR; TCRdb stores in-frame clones only, minus some. The profile shows tens of thousands of clones, approximately 72% of them singletons. The antigens of these receptors remain unknown. Specimen: CD4+ T cells from PBMCs cultured without peptide, collected before COVID-19 vaccination. Source of these receptors: a human donor who had a prior SARS-CoV-2 infection. Each CDR3 is given with its conserved first and last residue. Fields, in order: V gene, clone size, D gene, J gene, CDR3 protein, CDR3 DNA. The D gene is left open where the match is weak. Expanded clones are given a class, and other clones once, few, many or no size at all.

V gene: TRBV18
clone size: few
D gene: TRBD1
J gene: TRBJ1-2
CDR3 protein: CASSPGTDPNYGYTF
CDR3 DNA: TGTGCCAGCTCACCCGGGACAGATCCTAACTATGGCTACACCTTC

V gene: TRBV4-1
clone size: .
D gene: TRBD1
J gene: TRBJ1-2
CDR3 protein: CASSLDRGHGYTF
CDR3 DNA: TGCGCCAGCAGCCTGGACAGGGGGCACGGCTACACCTTC

V gene: TRBV5-4
clone size: .
D gene: .
J gene: TRBJ2-7
CDR3 protein: CASSLDMTYEQYF
CDR3 DNA: TGTGCCAGCAGCCTAGACATGACCTACGAGCAGTACTTC

V gene: TRBV5-1
clone size: few
D gene: .
J gene: TRBJ2-4
CDR3 protein: CASSLVRLSGIQYF
CDR3 DNA: TGCGCCAGCAGCTTGGTCCGCCTTAGCGGCATTCAGTACTTC

V gene: TRBV9
clone size: .
D gene: .
J gene: TRBJ2-1
CDR3 protein: CASSPRGRSSYNEQFF
CDR3 DNA: TGTGCCAGCAGCCCACGGGGTAGAAGCTCCTACAATGAGCAGTTCTTC

V gene: TRBV5-8
clone size: .
D gene: TRBD1
J gene: TRBJ1-3
CDR3 protein: CASRPTGGSGNTIYF
CDR3 DNA: TGTGCCAGCAGACCGACAGGGGGCTCCGGAAACACCATATATTTT

V gene: TRBV4-2
clone size: .
D gene: TRBD1
J gene: TRBJ1-5
CDR3 protein: CASSQATGGTQPQHF
CDR3 DNA: TGTGCCAGCAGCCAGGCGACAGGGGGGACTCAGCCCCAGCATTTT

V gene: TRBV7-2
clone size: .
D gene: .
J gene: TRBJ2-3
CDR3 protein: CASSLVGYTDTQYF
CDR3 DNA: TGTGCCAGCAGCTTAGTGGGCTACACAGATACGCAGTATTTT

V gene: TRBV6-1
clone size: .
D gene: TRBD2
J gene: TRBJ2-4
CDR3 protein: CASSERGAGVAKNIQYF
CDR3 DNA: TGTGCCAGCAGTGAAAGGGGAGCGGGAGTAGCCAAAAACATTCAGTACTTC

V gene: TRBV7-9
clone size: .
D gene: .
J gene: TRBJ2-5
CDR3 protein: CASSLRAGTLETQYF
CDR3 DNA: TGTGCCAGCAGCTTAAGGGCAGGGACGTTGGAGACCCAGTACTTC

V gene: TRBV7-2
clone size: once
D gene: TRBD2
J gene: TRBJ2-5
CDR3 protein: CASSLEASGQETQYF
CDR3 DNA: TGTGCCAGCAGCTTAGAGGCTAGCGGACAAGAGACCCAGTACTTC

V gene: TRBV4-2
clone size: .
D gene: .
J gene: TRBJ2-1
CDR3 protein: CASSQELEVAEQFF
CDR3 DNA: TGTGCCAGCAGCCAAGAACTAGAGGTAGCTGAGCAGTTCTTC

V gene: TRBV5-1
clone size: .
D gene: TRBD1
J gene: TRBJ1-2
CDR3 protein: CASSLTGTGYGYTF
CDR3 DNA: TGCGCCAGCAGCTTGACAGGGACAGGCTATGGCTACACCTTC

V gene: TRBV3-1/TRBV3-2
clone size: .
D gene: TRBD2
J gene: TRBJ2-1
CDR3 protein: CASSQDPQRGSDEQFF
CDR3 DNA: TGTGCCAGCAGCCAAGATCCCCAGCGGGGGAGCGATGAGCAGTTCTTC

V gene: TRBV28
clone size: .
D gene: .
J gene: TRBJ2-7
CDR3 protein: CASARGREQYF
CDR3 DNA: TGTGCCAGCGCTAGGGGTCGAGAGCAGTACTTC

V gene: TRBV7-8
clone size: .
D gene: .
J gene: TRBJ1-1
CDR3 protein: CASSSRDTNEAFF
CDR3 DNA: TGTGCCAGCAGCTCCCGGGACACCAATGAAGCTTTCTTT

V gene: TRBV11-1
clone size: few
D gene: .
J gene: TRBJ1-2
CDR3 protein: CASSPSTNYGYTF
CDR3 DNA: TGTGCCAGCAGCCCCTCGACAAACTATGGCTACACCTTC

V gene: TRBV24-1
clone size: .
D gene: TRBD2
J gene: TRBJ2-3
CDR3 protein: CATSDQTSGSGISDTQYF
CDR3 DNA: TGTGCCACCAGTGATCAGACTAGCGGGAGCGGCATATCAGATACGCAGTATTTT

V gene: TRBV5-1
clone size: .
D gene: TRBD1
J gene: TRBJ2-7
CDR3 protein: CASSSGPGQGFYEQYF
CDR3 DNA: TGCGCCAGCAGCTCCGGCCCGGGACAGGGATTCTACGAGCAGTACTTC

V gene: TRBV4-1
clone size: few
D gene: TRBD2
J gene: TRBJ2-7
CDR3 protein: CASSPRTLAGVSYEQYF
CDR3 DNA: TGCGCCAGCAGCCCGAGGACTCTAGCGGGAGTCTCCTACGAGCAGTACTTC

V gene: TRBV6-5
clone size: .
D gene: TRBD2
J gene: TRBJ2-7
CDR3 protein: CASSYSRLAGDYEQYF
CDR3 DNA: TGTGCCAGCAGTTACTCCAGACTAGCGGGGGACTACGAGCAGTACTTC

V gene: TRBV9
clone size: .
D gene: .
J gene: TRBJ2-2
CDR3 protein: CASNPTGWTGELFF
CDR3 DNA: TGTGCCAGCAATCCGACAGGTTGGACCGGGGAGCTGTTTTTT

V gene: TRBV20-1
clone size: .
D gene: .
J gene: TRBJ1-1
CDR3 protein: CSGGVNTEAFF
CDR3 DNA: TGCAGTGGAGGGGTGAACACTGAAGCTTTCTTT

V gene: TRBV7-2
clone size: .
D gene: TRBD1
J gene: TRBJ1-5
CDR3 protein: CASSLRTGDQPQHF
CDR3 DNA: TGTGCCAGCAGCTTAAGGACAGGGGACCAGCCCCAGCATTTT